These T cell receptor beta chains were read from a single sample in a study of cytomegalovirus exposure and HLA in healthy donors. Assay: immunoSEQ multiplex PCR; the TCRdb copy retains only in-frame clones and omits some. The sample consists of 150,000 to 250,000 clones, 79% of them appearing once. Input material: PBMCs. All receptors derive from a girl between 5 and 17 years old in good health and CMV-seropositive. Both conserved end residues are part of each CDR3. The D gene is left open where the match is weak. Size tells how often a clone was seen (once, few, many) or the class of an expanded clone, and some rows leave it out.

D gene: TRBD2; clone size: -; V gene: TRBV4-2; J gene: TRBJ2-7; CDR3 DNA: TGTGCCAGCAGCCAAGACCAACTAGCGGGGGGGCACGAGCAGTACTTC; CDR3 protein: CASSQDQLAGGHEQYF
D gene: -; clone size: -; V gene: TRBV6-4; J gene: TRBJ2-2; CDR3 DNA: TGTGCCAGCAGTGACGTCTTCAGGACGAACACCGGGGAGCTGTTTTTT; CDR3 protein: CASSDVFRTNTGELFF
D gene: -; clone size: -; V gene: TRBV4-1; J gene: TRBJ1-2; CDR3 DNA: TGCGCCAGCAGTCAAGTCTCTTCAGATCGATTTAACTATGGCTACACCTTC; CDR3 protein: CASSQVSSDRFNYGYTF
D gene: -; clone size: -; V gene: TRBV5-1; J gene: TRBJ1-1; CDR3 DNA: TGCGCCAGCAGCTTCGACGGGGGGGTCACTGAAGCTTTCTTT; CDR3 protein: CASSFDGGVTEAFF
D gene: TRBD2; clone size: -; V gene: TRBV4-3; J gene: TRBJ2-3; CDR3 DNA: TGCGCCAGCAGCCAAGAGCCGCGGGGGGGCGGCACAGATACGCAGTATTTT; CDR3 protein: CASSQEPRGGGTDTQYF
D gene: -; clone size: -; V gene: TRBV5-5; J gene: TRBJ2-5; CDR3 DNA: TGTGCCAGCAGCGTAACAGGATTACAAGAGACCCAGTACTTC; CDR3 protein: CASSVTGLQETQYF
D gene: TRBD2; clone size: -; V gene: TRBV7-2; J gene: TRBJ2-2; CDR3 DNA: TGTGCCAGCAGCTTAAAAATCGGCGGGGGGGCCACCGGGGAGCTGTTTTTT; CDR3 protein: CASSLKIGGGATGELFF
D gene: -; clone size: -; V gene: TRBV6-1; J gene: TRBJ1-6; CDR3 DNA: TGTGCCAGCAGTGTGCGGGACCGTAATTCACCCCTCCACTTT; CDR3 protein: CASSVRDRNSPLHF
D gene: -; clone size: once; V gene: TRBV7-9; J gene: TRBJ2-3; CDR3 DNA: TGTGCCAGCAGCCTGGCAATCTCCACAGATACGCAGTATTTT; CDR3 protein: CASSLAISTDTQYF
D gene: TRBD2; clone size: -; V gene: TRBV18; J gene: TRBJ2-1; CDR3 DNA: TGTGCCAGCTCACCTTCTAGCGGGGGATACAATGAGCAGTTCTTC; CDR3 protein: CASSPSSGGYNEQFF
D gene: TRBD1; clone size: -; V gene: TRBV7-9; J gene: TRBJ1-1; CDR3 DNA: TGTGCCAGCAGCTTAGCCAGAGACAGGGGGCCGTACACTGAAGCTTTCTTT; CDR3 protein: CASSLARDRGPYTEAFF
D gene: -; clone size: few; V gene: TRBV5-1; J gene: TRBJ2-7; CDR3 DNA: TGCGCCAGCAGCCAGCAGCTAGACTCCTACGAGCAGTACTTC; CDR3 protein: CASSQQLDSYEQYF
D gene: -; clone size: -; V gene: TRBV21-1; J gene: TRBJ1-1; CDR3 DNA: TGTGCCAGCAGCTCAACCGGGACAGGGAAGGACACTGAAGCTTTCTTT; CDR3 protein: CASSSTGTGKDTEAFF
D gene: -; clone size: -; V gene: TRBV29-1; J gene: TRBJ2-7; CDR3 DNA: TGCAGCGTTGACCCCAACCAGGGTATCGGCTACGAGCAGTACTTC; CDR3 protein: CSVDPNQGIGYEQYF